This is a list of T cell receptor beta chains from one sample in a study of cytomegalovirus exposure and HLA in healthy donors. Measured with immunoSEQ multiplex PCR; TCRdb has only the in-frame clones, and not every one. Of 80,000 to 100,000 clones listed, roughly 85% were seen once; the top ten hold 3% to 4%. The sequenced material came from PBMCs. Every receptor here comes from a woman aged 25 to 39 in good health and CMV-seronegative. Each CDR3 is given with its conserved first and last residue. Fields, in order: D gene, clone size, V gene, J gene, CDR3 DNA, CDR3 protein. The D gene is left open where the match is weak. A clone size is listed for some rows: how often the clone was seen (once, few, many), or a class if it is expanded.

d_gene: NA; abundance: NA; v_gene: TRBV5-1; j_gene: TRBJ2-1; CDR3nt: TGCGCCAGCAGCTTGTTCTCCCTTGACAATGAGCAGTTCTTC; CDR3aa: CASSLFSLDNEQFF
d_gene: NA; abundance: few; v_gene: TRBV28; j_gene: TRBJ1-1; CDR3nt: TGTGCCAGCAGTCCTCACTCCGGGCAGGCAGGGGCCGGAGCTTTCTTT; CDR3aa: CASSPHSGQAGAGAFF
d_gene: NA; abundance: NA; v_gene: TRBV21-1; j_gene: TRBJ1-5; CDR3nt: TGTGCCAGCAGCAAATGGACAGGTAGTCCAGGGGAGCCCCAGCATTTT; CDR3aa: CASSKWTGSPGEPQHF
d_gene: NA; abundance: NA; v_gene: TRBV5-1; j_gene: TRBJ2-2; CDR3nt: TGCGCCAGCAGCTTGGCTACGGTGCTAACGAGAGGCACCGGGGAGCTGTTTTTT; CDR3aa: CASSLATVLTRGTGELFF
d_gene: NA; abundance: few; v_gene: TRBV12-5; j_gene: TRBJ2-7; CDR3nt: TGTGCTAGTGCCGATGGTGGGGCTTACGAGCAGTACTTC; CDR3aa: CASADGGAYEQYF
d_gene: NA; abundance: few; v_gene: TRBV5-6; j_gene: TRBJ2-2; CDR3nt: TGTGCCAGCAGCTTCGGGATCACCGGGGAGCTGTTTTTT; CDR3aa: CASSFGITGELFF
d_gene: NA; abundance: NA; v_gene: TRBV10-3; j_gene: TRBJ1-2; CDR3nt: TGTGCCATCAGTGAAACTGGGAGTGGGGCTAACTATGGCTACACCTTC; CDR3aa: CAISETGSGANYGYTF
d_gene: NA; abundance: NA; v_gene: TRBV29-1; j_gene: TRBJ2-5; CDR3nt: TGCAGCGTCCTTCGAAGTAGATTGGAGACCCAGTACTTC; CDR3aa: CSVLRSRLETQYF
d_gene: NA; abundance: NA; v_gene: TRBV2; j_gene: TRBJ2-6; CDR3nt: TGTGCCAGTACCTGGCAGGGGCACCCATCTGGGGCCAACGTCCTGACTTTC; CDR3aa: CASTWQGHPSGANVLTF
d_gene: TRBD2; abundance: NA; v_gene: TRBV11-3; j_gene: TRBJ2-1; CDR3nt: TGTGCCAGCAGCTTATCCCGTTGGGGACTAGCGGGAGGTGCTGAGCAGTTCTTC; CDR3aa: CASSLSRWGLAGGAEQFF
d_gene: TRBD2; abundance: NA; v_gene: TRBV4-3; j_gene: TRBJ2-1; CDR3nt: TGCGCCAGCAGCCGGGGGACTAGCGACTCCTACAATGAGCAGTTCTTC; CDR3aa: CASSRGTSDSYNEQFF
d_gene: TRBD2; abundance: once; v_gene: TRBV5-1; j_gene: TRBJ2-1; CDR3nt: TGCGCCAGCAGCTTGGTGGGAGCGGGGACGGCAGGTGAGCAGTTCTTC; CDR3aa: CASSLVGAGTAGEQFF
d_gene: TRBD1; abundance: NA; v_gene: TRBV18; j_gene: TRBJ1-5; CDR3nt: TGTGCCAGCTCGTCAACAGGGGCCAATCAGCCCCAGCATTTT; CDR3aa: CASSSTGANQPQHF
d_gene: NA; abundance: NA; v_gene: TRBV19; j_gene: TRBJ2-1; CDR3nt: TGTGCCAGTAGTATGGACGGACCGAGGGCGGTGTTTTGGAATGAGCAGTTCTTC; CDR3aa: CASSMDGPRAVFWNEQFF
d_gene: NA; abundance: NA; v_gene: TRBV11-2; j_gene: TRBJ2-2; CDR3nt: TGTGCCAGCAGCTTAGATCTTTGGACTGGAGCCGGGGAGCTGTTTTTT; CDR3aa: CASSLDLWTGAGELFF
d_gene: TRBD2; abundance: NA; v_gene: TRBV2; j_gene: TRBJ2-5; CDR3nt: TGTGCCAGCAGTATCCTTCGGTTGGGGGGGACGAAAGAGACCCAGTACTTC; CDR3aa: CASSILRLGGTKETQYF
d_gene: NA; abundance: NA; v_gene: TRBV4-2; j_gene: TRBJ1-1; CDR3nt: TGTGCCAGCAGCCAAGATTTTTCGGTTAACACTGAAGCTTTCTTT; CDR3aa: CASSQDFSVNTEAFF
d_gene: NA; abundance: NA; v_gene: TRBV6-6; j_gene: TRBJ1-1; CDR3nt: TGTGCCAGCAGTCCAGACAGGAGAGGCACTGAAGCTTTCTTT; CDR3aa: CASSPDRRGTEAFF
d_gene: NA; abundance: NA; v_gene: TRBV7-3; j_gene: TRBJ1-3; CDR3nt: TGTGCCAGCAGCTCGCACGGGGGGACTGGAAACACCATATATTTT; CDR3aa: CASSSHGGTGNTIYF
d_gene: TRBD2; abundance: NA; v_gene: TRBV9; j_gene: TRBJ2-1; CDR3nt: TGTGCCAGCAGCGCTAGCGGCTCCTACAATGAGCAGTTCTTC; CDR3aa: CASSASGSYNEQFF
d_gene: NA; abundance: NA; v_gene: TRBV29-1; j_gene: TRBJ1-2; CDR3nt: TGCAGCGTTGGATCTTTCGGAGGCAAACCTAACTATGGCTACACCTTC; CDR3aa: CSVGSFGGKPNYGYTF
d_gene: TRBD2; abundance: NA; v_gene: TRBV7-2; j_gene: TRBJ2-3; CDR3nt: TGTGCCAGCAGCTTTCTGCCAGCGGGGAACACAGATACGCAGTATTTT; CDR3aa: CASSFLPAGNTDTQYF
d_gene: NA; abundance: NA; v_gene: TRBV5-1; j_gene: TRBJ2-5; CDR3nt: TGCGCCAGCAGACCGACAGTTCAAGAGACCCAGTACTTC; CDR3aa: CASRPTVQETQYF
d_gene: NA; abundance: NA; v_gene: TRBV4-2; j_gene: TRBJ1-2; CDR3nt: TGTGCCAGCAGCCTCCGCCCAGGGTCTAACTATGGCTACACCTTC; CDR3aa: CASSLRPGSNYGYTF
d_gene: NA; abundance: NA; v_gene: TRBV6-1; j_gene: TRBJ1-1; CDR3nt: TGTGCCAGCAGTGAAATGGTCGGGGACACTGAAGCTTTCTTT; CDR3aa: CASSEMVGDTEAFF
d_gene: TRBD2; abundance: once; v_gene: TRBV7-2; j_gene: TRBJ2-7; CDR3nt: TGTGCCAGCAGCTTGACTAGCGGGAGGACGCCCTACGAGCAGTACTTC; CDR3aa: CASSLTSGRTPYEQYF
d_gene: NA; abundance: NA; v_gene: TRBV18; j_gene: TRBJ2-3; CDR3nt: TGTGCCAGCTCACGGACAGGAGGGAGCACAGATACGCAGTATTTT; CDR3aa: CASSRTGGSTDTQYF